The rows below give T cell receptor beta chains drawn from one sample of a study of cytomegalovirus exposure and HLA in healthy donors. Some clones are missing from TCRdb's copy, which holds only in-frame ones; the method was immunoSEQ multiplex PCR. Among tens of thousands of clones listed, roughly 80% were seen once. The specimen was PBMCs. The receptors shown here come from a man aged 30 to 39 in good health and CMV-seronegative. Both conserved end residues are part of each CDR3. The order of the fields is V gene, D gene, J gene, CDR3 length, clone size, CDR3 DNA, CDR3 protein. The D gene is left open where the match is weak. Clone size is given for some rows only: seen once, a few or many times, or a class if the clone is expanded.

v_call: TRBV29-1
d_call: TRBD1
j_call: TRBJ2-5
cdr3_length: 13
clone_size: once
cdr3_nt: TGCAGCGCCCTGACAGGGAGCGGAGAGACCCAGTACTTC
cdr3_aa: CSALTGSGETQYF

v_call: TRBV12-5
d_call: .
j_call: TRBJ1-2
cdr3_length: 13
clone_size: .
cdr3_nt: TGTGCTAGTGCCCCGGAGACCCTCTATGGCTACACCTTC
cdr3_aa: CASAPETLYGYTF

v_call: TRBV10-3
d_call: TRBD1
j_call: TRBJ1-6
cdr3_length: 15
clone_size: once
cdr3_nt: TGTGCCATCAGGCCCGGGACAGGGTCGAATTCACCCCTCCACTTT
cdr3_aa: CAIRPGTGSNSPLHF

v_call: TRBV2
d_call: TRBD1
j_call: TRBJ2-7
cdr3_length: 14
clone_size: .
cdr3_nt: TGTGCCAGCAGTGGGACAGGGCGGAACTACGAGCAGTACTTC
cdr3_aa: CASSGTGRNYEQYF

v_call: TRBV6-5
d_call: TRBD2
j_call: TRBJ2-1
cdr3_length: 13
clone_size: .
cdr3_nt: TGTGCCAGCAAAACTAGCGGGGTAAATGAGCAGTTCTTC
cdr3_aa: CASKTSGVNEQFF

v_call: TRBV6-6
d_call: .
j_call: TRBJ1-2
cdr3_length: 16
clone_size: .
cdr3_nt: TGTGCCAGCATCCCTGAGGCAGGGTCGGCTAACTATGGCTACACCTTC
cdr3_aa: CASIPEAGSANYGYTF

v_call: TRBV7-7
d_call: TRBD2
j_call: TRBJ2-5
cdr3_length: 16
clone_size: .
cdr3_nt: TGTGCCAGCAGCTTAGTATTCGGGAGGGGACCTCAGACCCAGTACTTC
cdr3_aa: CASSLVFGRGPQTQYF

v_call: TRBV4-3
d_call: .
j_call: TRBJ1-1
cdr3_length: 14
clone_size: few
cdr3_nt: TGCGCCAGCAGCCAAGGTCCTAGGAACACTGAAGCTTTCTTT
cdr3_aa: CASSQGPRNTEAFF

v_call: TRBV10-3
d_call: .
j_call: TRBJ2-2
cdr3_length: 13
clone_size: medium-sized
cdr3_nt: TGTGCCATCAATCCGGGGAACACCGGGGAGCTGTTTTTT
cdr3_aa: CAINPGNTGELFF

v_call: TRBV28
d_call: .
j_call: TRBJ1-6
cdr3_length: 15
clone_size: .
cdr3_nt: TGTGCCAGCAGGTCGTATTGGGGAGAAGGGTCACCCCTCCACTTT
cdr3_aa: CASRSYWGEGSPLHF

v_call: TRBV6-1
d_call: TRBD2
j_call: TRBJ2-3
cdr3_length: 15
clone_size: .
cdr3_nt: TGTGCCAGCAGTGGCCGGGGGGGTAGCACAGATACGCAGTATTTT
cdr3_aa: CASSGRGGSTDTQYF

v_call: TRBV5-6
d_call: .
j_call: TRBJ1-1
cdr3_length: 14
clone_size: .
cdr3_nt: TGTGCCAGCAGCTTCCAGGGTCTGGGCACTGAAGCTTTCTTT
cdr3_aa: CASSFQGLGTEAFF

v_call: TRBV7-9
d_call: .
j_call: TRBJ1-6
cdr3_length: 11
clone_size: .
cdr3_nt: TGTGCCAGCAGCGCGGATTCACCCCTCCACTTT
cdr3_aa: CASSADSPLHF

v_call: TRBV19
d_call: .
j_call: TRBJ2-5
cdr3_length: 13
clone_size: .
cdr3_nt: TGTGCCAGTAGTATCCTCCCGGTGGAGACCCAGTACTTC
cdr3_aa: CASSILPVETQYF

v_call: TRBV11-2
d_call: .
j_call: TRBJ1-4
cdr3_length: 13
clone_size: few
cdr3_nt: TGTGCCAGCAGCTTAGCGCGGTATGAAAAACTGTTTTTT
cdr3_aa: CASSLARYEKLFF

v_call: TRBV12-5
d_call: .
j_call: TRBJ1-5
cdr3_length: 11
clone_size: .
cdr3_nt: TGTGCTAGTGGTTTGGAAGGGGCCCAGCATTTT
cdr3_aa: CASGLEGAQHF

v_call: TRBV18
d_call: .
j_call: TRBJ1-2
cdr3_length: 17
clone_size: .
cdr3_nt: TGTGCCAGCTCACCATACAAGGACAGCGCCCGTGACTATGGCTACACCTTC
cdr3_aa: CASSPYKDSARDYGYTF

v_call: TRBV19
d_call: .
j_call: TRBJ2-3
cdr3_length: 14
clone_size: .
cdr3_nt: TGTGCCACCAAGCAGGGGTCGGGGACAGATACGCAGTATTTT
cdr3_aa: CATKQGSGTDTQYF

v_call: TRBV2
d_call: .
j_call: TRBJ1-1
cdr3_length: 14
clone_size: few
cdr3_nt: TGTGCCAGCACCTTAGGTCGGGGTAACACTGAAGCTTTCTTT
cdr3_aa: CASTLGRGNTEAFF

v_call: TRBV27
d_call: TRBD1
j_call: TRBJ2-1
cdr3_length: 13
clone_size: .
cdr3_nt: TGTGCCAGCAGTCGGACAGGATACAATGAGCAGTTCTTC
cdr3_aa: CASSRTGYNEQFF

v_call: TRBV19
d_call: .
j_call: TRBJ2-7
cdr3_length: 14
clone_size: .
cdr3_nt: TGTGCCAGTAGTATTGGACAGAGCTCCTACGAGCAGTACTTC
cdr3_aa: CASSIGQSSYEQYF

v_call: TRBV5-1
d_call: .
j_call: TRBJ2-1
cdr3_length: 17
clone_size: .
cdr3_nt: TGCGCCAGCAGCTTAATAGCGGAGACCTATTTAAAAAATGAGCAGTTCTTC
cdr3_aa: CASSLIAETYLKNEQFF

v_call: TRBV5-4
d_call: .
j_call: TRBJ2-2
cdr3_length: 14
clone_size: .
cdr3_nt: TGTGCCAGCAGCCGGGGACAGAACACCGGGGAGCTGTTTTTT
cdr3_aa: CASSRGQNTGELFF

v_call: TRBV7-6
d_call: .
j_call: TRBJ2-5
cdr3_length: 14
clone_size: .
cdr3_nt: TGTGCCAGCAGCCCGGGACTTTTGGGTGAGACCCAGTACTTC
cdr3_aa: CASSPGLLGETQYF

v_call: TRBV10-3
d_call: .
j_call: TRBJ1-3
cdr3_length: 13
clone_size: .
cdr3_nt: TGTGCCATCAGTGAGTCGAGAAGAAACACCATATATTTT
cdr3_aa: CAISESRRNTIYF

v_call: TRBV5-6
d_call: .
j_call: TRBJ1-2
cdr3_length: 17
clone_size: .
cdr3_nt: TGTGCCAGCAGCTTGAGGAGACAGCCAGAAACTAACTATGGCTACACCTTC
cdr3_aa: CASSLRRQPETNYGYTF

v_call: TRBV19
d_call: .
j_call: TRBJ1-5
cdr3_length: 12
clone_size: once
cdr3_nt: TGTGCCGGGAACAGGGCAGGGCAGCCCCAGCATTTT
cdr3_aa: CAGNRAGQPQHF

v_call: TRBV7-2
d_call: .
j_call: TRBJ1-6
cdr3_length: 15
clone_size: .
cdr3_nt: TGTGCCAGCAGCTTAGCGGAGGGGACGGGTTCACCCCTCCACTTT
cdr3_aa: CASSLAEGTGSPLHF

v_call: TRBV2
d_call: TRBD1
j_call: TRBJ1-1
cdr3_length: 16
clone_size: .
cdr3_nt: TGTGCCAGCAGTGTCCCACCCGACAGGGTGACCCCTGAAGCTTTCTTT
cdr3_aa: CASSVPPDRVTPEAFF

v_call: TRBV2
d_call: .
j_call: TRBJ1-1
cdr3_length: 13
clone_size: few
cdr3_nt: TGTGCCAGCAGGCCAGGGGCGGAGACTGAAGCTTTCTTT
cdr3_aa: CASRPGAETEAFF

v_call: TRBV7-6
d_call: TRBD2
j_call: TRBJ2-3
cdr3_length: 16
clone_size: .
cdr3_nt: TGTGCCAGCAGCTTGGGTAGCGGGGGTTCTACAGATACGCAGTATTTT
cdr3_aa: CASSLGSGGSTDTQYF

v_call: TRBV4-1
d_call: TRBD1
j_call: TRBJ1-2
cdr3_length: 14
clone_size: once
cdr3_nt: TGCGCCAGCAGCCTAGGGGGCGCCTCCTATGGCTACACCTTC
cdr3_aa: CASSLGGASYGYTF

v_call: TRBV10-3
d_call: TRBD1
j_call: TRBJ2-6
cdr3_length: 20
clone_size: once
cdr3_nt: TGTGCCATCAGTGGAAATAGACAGGGGTCTACGCTGTCTGGGGCCAACGTCCTGACTTTC
cdr3_aa: CAISGNRQGSTLSGANVLTF

v_call: TRBV6-5
d_call: .
j_call: TRBJ1-1
cdr3_length: 15
clone_size: few
cdr3_nt: TGTGCCAGCACGCCCTCCAGACGGGGGAACACTGAAGCTTTCTTT
cdr3_aa: CASTPSRRGNTEAFF

v_call: TRBV9
d_call: TRBD2
j_call: TRBJ2-1
cdr3_length: 17
clone_size: .
cdr3_nt: TGTGCCAGCAGCGTAGATGGGTTGGCGGGGGGCCACAATGAGCAGTTCTTC
cdr3_aa: CASSVDGLAGGHNEQFF

v_call: TRBV5-4
d_call: .
j_call: TRBJ1-4
cdr3_length: 16
clone_size: .
cdr3_nt: TGTGCCAGCAGCCCGGAAAAGGGGAAAGCTAATGAAAAACTGTTTTTT
cdr3_aa: CASSPEKGKANEKLFF

v_call: TRBV13
d_call: TRBD1
j_call: TRBJ2-7
cdr3_length: 13
clone_size: .
cdr3_nt: TGTGCCAGCAGCTTACGACAGGGATACGAGCAGTACTTC
cdr3_aa: CASSLRQGYEQYF

v_call: TRBV4-1
d_call: .
j_call: TRBJ2-1
cdr3_length: 14
clone_size: few
cdr3_nt: TGCGCCAGCAGCCGGGGAGGCGATGGGGATGAGCAGTTCTTC
cdr3_aa: CASSRGGDGDEQFF

v_call: TRBV30
d_call: TRBD1
j_call: TRBJ1-5
cdr3_length: 14
clone_size: .
cdr3_nt: TGTGCCTGGAGTACAGGGGCGTCTAATCAGCCCCAGCATTTT
cdr3_aa: CAWSTGASNQPQHF

v_call: TRBV7-9
d_call: .
j_call: TRBJ1-1
cdr3_length: 15
clone_size: .
cdr3_nt: TGTGCCAGCAGCGAGGCAACAGGTAAGGGGACTGAAGCTTTCTTT
cdr3_aa: CASSEATGKGTEAFF

v_call: TRBV7-2
d_call: TRBD2
j_call: TRBJ2-3
cdr3_length: 16
clone_size: .
cdr3_nt: TGTGCCAGCAGCTTAAGTCCACTAGCGGGGGGGCGCGCGCAGTATTTT
cdr3_aa: CASSLSPLAGGRAQYF

v_call: TRBV29-1
d_call: .
j_call: TRBJ1-1
cdr3_length: 13
clone_size: .
cdr3_nt: TGCAGCGCGACTCCGACCCCGAACACTGAAGCTTTCTTT
cdr3_aa: CSATPTPNTEAFF

v_call: TRBV2
d_call: .
j_call: TRBJ2-7
cdr3_length: 14
clone_size: .
cdr3_nt: TGTGCCAGCAGTGGGAGCAGGGCGCCATACGAGCAGTACTTC
cdr3_aa: CASSGSRAPYEQYF

v_call: TRBV11-3
d_call: .
j_call: TRBJ1-1
cdr3_length: 14
clone_size: .
cdr3_nt: TGTGCCAGCAGCTCACCCAGGGGCTTCCAAGAAGCTTTCTTT
cdr3_aa: CASSSPRGFQEAFF

v_call: TRBV6-1
d_call: .
j_call: TRBJ1-1
cdr3_length: 15
clone_size: .
cdr3_nt: TGTGCCAGCAGACTATTTGAAGGCATGAACATTGAAGCTTTCTTT
cdr3_aa: CASRLFEGMNIEAFF

v_call: TRBV6-1
d_call: .
j_call: TRBJ2-1
cdr3_length: 15
clone_size: .
cdr3_nt: TGTGCCAGTTGCAGGGAAATTAGCTCCTACAATGAGCAGTTCTTC
cdr3_aa: CASCREISSYNEQFF

v_call: TRBV27
d_call: TRBD1
j_call: TRBJ1-5
cdr3_length: 15
clone_size: few
cdr3_nt: TGTGCCAGCAGGATACCGGGACAGCCCCGTCAGCCCCAGCATTTT
cdr3_aa: CASRIPGQPRQPQHF